This T cell receptor (beta chain) was identified during a study of blood T cells in healthy people across ages. Using a J-beta primer mix together with a sample-barcoded 5' primer, a second PCR was run for roughly 7 to 11 cycles. A single record per CDR3 protein comes from TCRdb applying MiXCR to the 5' RACE reads. The repertoire includes 450,000 to 600,000 distinct CDR3 sequences, around a quarter of them detected once, and 3% to 4% sits in the top ten. The junction had 4 bases not matched to a gene; V was cut back by 7 bases and J by 2 bases. Per the germline V gene, CDR1 is SQVTM and CDR2 is ANQGSEA. CDR3 length: 13 amino acids. Isolating PBMCs gave at least 6.5 million of these cells per sample. The same data also contributed to another study, on T cells of mothers and their children. In that study: Nine systemically healthy Caucasian donors: three mothers, six children. Relative to unrelated pairs, biologically related mother-child dyads exhibited marginally greater, non-significant overlap.

Sequenced material: blood. This sequence joins TRBV29-1 and TRBJ2-2; 7 bases align to TRBD1. This receptor was obtained from a boy between 2 and 10 years old in good health. The CDR3 sequence is CSGTGENTGELFF. CDR3 in DNA: TGCAGCGGGACAGGCGAAAACACCGGGGAGCTGTTTTTT.